This T cell receptor beta chain appears in the sequencing data of a study of blood T cell repertoires in COVID-19. The repertoire was sequenced with immunoSEQ multiplex PCR; TCRdb's copy has only in-frame clones and lacks some. The table lists approximately 450,000 clones, 75% to 90% of them singletons. Germline CDR1 is SGHVS and CDR2 is FQNEAQ. Trimming left V 4 bases short and J 5 bases short, with 8 bases between. This CDR3 has 12 amino acids. Sequencing was carried out using PBMCs or T cells enriched from blood (not recorded which). The sequence was obtained from a man aged 30 to 45 who had recovered from COVID-19. J is TRBJ1-2 and V is TRBV7-8, with D possibly TRBD1 on 5 matching bases. The CDR3 loop is CASSSQGYGYTF. The CDR3 DNA reads as TGTGCCAGCAGCTCCCAGGGATATGGCTACACCTTC.